The clone carrying this T cell receptor beta chain appeared a single time. The antigen is not known. Clones were sequenced by immunoSEQ multiplex PCR, and TCRdb holds only the in-frame ones, with some missing. The table records 45,000 to 50,000 clones, approximately 90% of them present only once. This record comes from a study of T cells in localized non-small cell lung cancer. Study-wide points: A single tumor region was sequenced, leaving heterogeneity possible. Patients showing higher blood T cell density tended to see longer overall survival. Median approximately 58 top-100 tumor clones were shared with paired adjacent lung. In uninvolved adjacent lung, T cell clonality reached its highest value, exceeding tumor.

The material was PBMCs, obtained before any cancer treatment. The source is a man aged 40 to 70 with stage II lung adenocarcinoma.

Here the CDR3 reads CASSAGTGRPQYF. In DNA, the CDR3 is TGTGCCAGCAGCGCCGGGACAGGGAGGCCCCAGTACTTC. The V call is TRBV9, the J call TRBJ2-5, with TRBD1 matching over 9 bases. Germline-derived CDR1 and CDR2 are SGDLS and YYNGEE. This CDR3 is built from 13 residues. V shed 3 bases and J 9 bases; nucleotides not matched to a gene: 6.